This T cell receptor (beta chain) was obtained from a study of T cell repertoires in cytomegalovirus infection. Study in general: Public signatures in TCR beta pointed to CMV infection and matching HLA type.

Study-level results: Within the response measured ex vivo, HLA-C-restricted CMV-specific TCR beta clonotypes were dominant. Carriage of CMV together with the relevant HLA was identifiable through cumulative public TCR beta family frequency.

MiXCR, run by TCRdb on the reads, gives a single entry per CDR3 protein. The sample has about 230,000 distinct CDR3 sequences, roughly 6.5% seen once; the top ten hold around 6.9%. This clonotype was counted at least ten times. What it binds is not known. This clonotype was sampled from a human donor in good health (CMV status not recorded). Some clones in this sample may be carry-over from other donors' samples. The sequencing input was PBMCs.

The CDR3 DNA is TGCAGTGCAGTTGGCGGGGGGGCTCTAGAGACCCAGTACTTC. The encoded protein is CSAVGGGALETQYF. The chain combines TRBV20-1 with TRBJ2-5, with TRBD2 identical over 9 bases. V lost 6 bases, J lost 4 bases, and 9 bases stayed unmatched. The CDR3 is made up of 14 amino acids. The germline CDR1 and CDR2 sequences are DFQATT and SNEGSKA (reference sequence).